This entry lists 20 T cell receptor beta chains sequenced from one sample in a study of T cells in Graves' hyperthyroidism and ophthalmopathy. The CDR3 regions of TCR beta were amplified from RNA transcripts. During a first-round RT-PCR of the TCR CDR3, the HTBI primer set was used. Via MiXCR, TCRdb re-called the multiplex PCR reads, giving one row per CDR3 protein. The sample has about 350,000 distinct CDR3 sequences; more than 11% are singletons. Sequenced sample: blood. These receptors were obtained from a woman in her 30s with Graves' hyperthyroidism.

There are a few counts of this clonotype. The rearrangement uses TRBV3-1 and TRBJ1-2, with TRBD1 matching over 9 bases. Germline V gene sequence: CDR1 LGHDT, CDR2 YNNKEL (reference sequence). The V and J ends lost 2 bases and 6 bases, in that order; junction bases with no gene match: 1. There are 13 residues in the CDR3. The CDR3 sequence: CASSQRTGDGYTF. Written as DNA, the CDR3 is TGTGCCAGCAGCCAAAGGACAGGGGATGGCTACACCTTC.

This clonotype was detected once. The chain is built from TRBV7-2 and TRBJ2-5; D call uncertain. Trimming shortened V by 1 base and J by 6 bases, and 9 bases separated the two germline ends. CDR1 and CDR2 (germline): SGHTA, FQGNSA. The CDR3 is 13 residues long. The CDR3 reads CASSLDQRQTQYF. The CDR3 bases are TGTGCCAGCAGCTTAGATCAACGGCAGACCCAGTACTTC.

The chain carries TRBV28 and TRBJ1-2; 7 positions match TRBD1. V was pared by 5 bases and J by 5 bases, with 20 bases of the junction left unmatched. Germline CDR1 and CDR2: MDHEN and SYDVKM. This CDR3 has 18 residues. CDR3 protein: CASSGPTSAGTVFYGYTF. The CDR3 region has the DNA TGTGCCAGCAGTGGACCTACCTCTGCCGGGACAGTGTTTTATGGCTACACCTTC.

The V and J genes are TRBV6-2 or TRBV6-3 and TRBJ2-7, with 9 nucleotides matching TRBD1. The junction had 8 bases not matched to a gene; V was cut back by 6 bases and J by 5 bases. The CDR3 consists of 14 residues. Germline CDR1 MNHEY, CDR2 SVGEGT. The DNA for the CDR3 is TGTGCCAGCAGGCGATCAACAGGGGGCCACGAGCAGTACTTC. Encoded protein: CASRRSTGGHEQYF.

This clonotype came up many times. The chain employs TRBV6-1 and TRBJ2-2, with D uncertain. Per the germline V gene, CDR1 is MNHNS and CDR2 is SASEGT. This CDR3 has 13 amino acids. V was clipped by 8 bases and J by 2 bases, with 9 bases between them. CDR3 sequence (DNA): TGTGCCAGCGCCAAACTAAACACCGGGGAGCTGTTTTTT. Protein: CASAKLNTGELFF.

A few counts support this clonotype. The CDR3 DNA reads as TGCAGTGCCATCGACAGAGACAATGAGCAGTTCTTC. This translates into CSAIDRDNEQFF. The genes are TRBV20-1 and TRBJ2-1, with TRBD1 as a possible D gene (5 bases). The CDR3 loop spans 12 amino acids. In germline, CDR1 is DFQATT, CDR2 SNEGSKA (reference sequence). Trimming stripped 6 bases from V and 5 bases from J, with 11 bases between.

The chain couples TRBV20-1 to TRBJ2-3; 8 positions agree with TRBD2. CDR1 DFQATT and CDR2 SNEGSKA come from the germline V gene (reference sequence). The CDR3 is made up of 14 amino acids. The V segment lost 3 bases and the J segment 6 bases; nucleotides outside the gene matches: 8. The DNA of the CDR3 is TGCAGTGCTAGCTCCCCAGGGACTAGGGATACGCAGTATTTT. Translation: CSASSPGTRDTQYF.

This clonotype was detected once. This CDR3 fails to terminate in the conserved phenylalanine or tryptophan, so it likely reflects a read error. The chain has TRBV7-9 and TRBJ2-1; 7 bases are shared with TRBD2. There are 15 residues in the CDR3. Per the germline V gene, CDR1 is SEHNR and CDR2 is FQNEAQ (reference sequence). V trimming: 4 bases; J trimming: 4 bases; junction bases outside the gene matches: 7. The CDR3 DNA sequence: TGTGCCAGCAGCTGGGAGGGCCGGGGGTACAATGAGCAGTTCGTC. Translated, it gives CASSWEGRGYNEQFV.

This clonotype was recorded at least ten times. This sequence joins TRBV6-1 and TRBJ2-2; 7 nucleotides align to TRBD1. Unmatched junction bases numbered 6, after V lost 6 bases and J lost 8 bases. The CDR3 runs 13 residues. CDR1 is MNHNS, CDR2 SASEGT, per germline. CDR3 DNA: TGTGCCAGCAGCATAGGACAGGCAGGGGAGCTGTTTTTT. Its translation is CASSIGQAGELFF.

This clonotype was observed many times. In DNA form, the CDR3 reads TGTGCCACCAGGGGACATATTGGGAATGAGCAGTTCTTC. As protein: CATRGHIGNEQFF. The chain employs TRBV24-1 and TRBJ2-1; TRBD1 is a possible D gene (6 bases). V dropped 7 bases and J dropped 7 bases, with 13 bases sitting between them. Germline V gene sequence: CDR1 KGHDR, CDR2 SFDVKD. The CDR3 sequence is 13 residues long.

The CDR3 DNA reads TGTGCCAGCAGCTTGGAGGACAGAACTGAAGCTTTCTTT. Its protein product is CASSLEDRTEAFF. The chain couples TRBV5-6 to TRBJ1-1, with D perhaps matching TRBD1 (6 bases). Between the trimmed V and J ends, which lost 0 bases and 5 bases, there was a span of 8 bases. Germline CDR1 SGHDT, CDR2 YYEEEE. This CDR3 has 13 residues.

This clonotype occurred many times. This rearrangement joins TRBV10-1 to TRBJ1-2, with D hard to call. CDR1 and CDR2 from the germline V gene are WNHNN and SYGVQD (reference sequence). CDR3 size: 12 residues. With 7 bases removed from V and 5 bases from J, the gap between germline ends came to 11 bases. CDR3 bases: TGCGCCAGCACTCCGGTCGGGTATGGCTACACCTTC. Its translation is CASTPVGYGYTF.

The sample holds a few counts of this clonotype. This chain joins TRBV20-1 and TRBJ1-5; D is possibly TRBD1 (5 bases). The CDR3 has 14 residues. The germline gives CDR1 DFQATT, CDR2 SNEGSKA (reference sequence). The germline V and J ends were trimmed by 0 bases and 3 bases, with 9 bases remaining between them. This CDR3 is CSARDMTVNQPQHF. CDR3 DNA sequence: TGCAGTGCTAGAGATATGACAGTCAATCAGCCCCAGCATTTT.

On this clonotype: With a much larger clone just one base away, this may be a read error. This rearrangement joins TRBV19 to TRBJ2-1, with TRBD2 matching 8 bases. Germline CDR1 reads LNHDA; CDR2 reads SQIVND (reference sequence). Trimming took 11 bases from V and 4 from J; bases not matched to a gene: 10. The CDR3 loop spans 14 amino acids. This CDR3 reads CAPHASGLYNEQFF. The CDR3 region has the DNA TGTGCCCCCCATGCTAGCGGGCTTTACAATGAGCAGTTCTTC.

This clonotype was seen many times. The DNA for the CDR3 is TGTGCCTGGAGCTACGGTAGCTCCTACAATGAGCAGTTCTTC. This translates into CAWSYGSSYNEQFF. This chain joins TRBV30 and TRBJ2-1; D is ambiguous. Germline V gene data show CDR1 as GTSNPN and CDR2 as SVGIG (reference sequence). The V and J ends lost 3 bases and 0 bases respectively, with 9 bases between them. The CDR3 covers 14 residues.

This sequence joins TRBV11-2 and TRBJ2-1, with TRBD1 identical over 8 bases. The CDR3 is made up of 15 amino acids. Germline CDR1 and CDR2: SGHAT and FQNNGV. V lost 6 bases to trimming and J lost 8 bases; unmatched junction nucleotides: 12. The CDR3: CASSIAGGVLDEQFF. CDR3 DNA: TGTGCCAGCAGTATAGCAGGGGGCGTTTTGGATGAGCAGTTCTTC. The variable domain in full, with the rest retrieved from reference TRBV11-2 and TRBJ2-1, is EAGVAQSPRYKIIEKRQSVAFWCNPISGHATLYWYQQILGQGPKLLIQFQNNGVVDDSQLPKDRFSAERLKGVDSTLKIQPAKLEDSAVYLCASSIAGGVLDEQFFGPGTRLTVL.

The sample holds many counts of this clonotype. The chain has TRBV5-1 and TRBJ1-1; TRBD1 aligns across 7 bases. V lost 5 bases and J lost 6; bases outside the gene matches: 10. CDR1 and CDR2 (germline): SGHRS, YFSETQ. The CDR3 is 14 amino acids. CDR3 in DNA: TGCGCCAGCAGTCGACAGGGCGGGACCGCTGAAGCTTTCTTT. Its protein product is CASSRQGGTAEAFF.

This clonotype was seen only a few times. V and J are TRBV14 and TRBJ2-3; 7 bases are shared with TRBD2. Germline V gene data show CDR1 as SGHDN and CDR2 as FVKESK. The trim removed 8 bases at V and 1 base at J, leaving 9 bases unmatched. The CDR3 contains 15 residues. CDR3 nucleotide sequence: TGTGCCAGCGCCTGGTATGCGGGAGGCACAGATACGCAGTATTTT. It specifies CASAWYAGGTDTQYF.

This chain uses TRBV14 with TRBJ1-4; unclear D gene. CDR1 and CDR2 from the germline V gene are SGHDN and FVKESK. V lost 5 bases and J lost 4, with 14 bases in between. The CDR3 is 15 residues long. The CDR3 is CASSNGGERNEKLFF. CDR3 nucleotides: TGTGCCAGCAGCAACGGCGGGGAGCGTAATGAAAAACTGTTTTTT.

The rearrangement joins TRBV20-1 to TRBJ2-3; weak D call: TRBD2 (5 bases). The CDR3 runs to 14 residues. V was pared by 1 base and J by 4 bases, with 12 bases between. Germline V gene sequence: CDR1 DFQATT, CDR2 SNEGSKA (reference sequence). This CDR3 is CSARVVGVPDTQYF. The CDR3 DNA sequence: TGCAGTGCTAGAGTTGTGGGAGTGCCAGATACGCAGTATTTT.